This TCR beta chain was identified in a study of cytomegalovirus exposure and HLA in healthy donors. Study overall: Unique TCRs numbering around 85 million, obtained from HLA-typed donors, made up an early data release.

Findings and caveats of the study: A likely sequencing artifact accounted for one observed cluster of highly shared sequence variants.

The PCR employed 60 Vbeta primers together with 13 Jbeta primers. Only in-frame clones appear in the TCRdb table, and some are missing; sequencing was by immunoSEQ multiplex PCR. The sample has some 150,000 clones, about 77% seen once; the top ten hold 3% to 5%. The CDR3 runs 14 residues. J gave up 6 bases and V 7 bases, and 10 bases lay outside the gene matches. Germline lookup yields CDR1 MNHEY and CDR2 SVGAGI. Details on this clone: The antigen is unknown.

This clonotype was obtained from a male donor in good health and CMV-seronegative. J is TRBJ2-7 and V is TRBV6-5, with TRBD2 matching 9 bases. Sequences were obtained from PBMCs. The CDR3 DNA reads TGTGCCAGCAAGAGAGCGGGGGGCTTAGGCGAGCAGTACTTC. As protein: CASKRAGGLGEQYF.